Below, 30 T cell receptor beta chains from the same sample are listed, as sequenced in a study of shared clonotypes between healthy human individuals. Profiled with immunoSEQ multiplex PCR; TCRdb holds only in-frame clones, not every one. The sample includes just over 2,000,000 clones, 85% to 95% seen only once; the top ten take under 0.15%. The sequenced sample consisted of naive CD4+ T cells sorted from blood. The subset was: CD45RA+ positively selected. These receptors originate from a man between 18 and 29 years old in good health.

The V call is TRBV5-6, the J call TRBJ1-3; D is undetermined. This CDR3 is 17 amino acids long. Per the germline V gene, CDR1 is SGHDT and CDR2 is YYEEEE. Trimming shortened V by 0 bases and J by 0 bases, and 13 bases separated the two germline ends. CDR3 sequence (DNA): TGTGCCAGCAGCTTGGATCCAGGCCTTAGCTCTGGAAACACCATATATTTT. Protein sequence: CASSLDPGLSSGNTIYF.

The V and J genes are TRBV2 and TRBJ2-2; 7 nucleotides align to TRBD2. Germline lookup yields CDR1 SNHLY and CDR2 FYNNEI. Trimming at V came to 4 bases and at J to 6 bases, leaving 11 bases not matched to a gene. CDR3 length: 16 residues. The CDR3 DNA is TGTGCCAGCAGTGGACGACCTGGCGGGGGACCCGGGGAGCTGTTTTTT. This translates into CASSGRPGGGPGELFF.

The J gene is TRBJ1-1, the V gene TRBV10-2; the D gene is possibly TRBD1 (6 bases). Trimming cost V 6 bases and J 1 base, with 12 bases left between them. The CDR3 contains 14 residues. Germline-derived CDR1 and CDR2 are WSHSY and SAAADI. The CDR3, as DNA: TGCGCCAGCAGGGACAGTGGGAGGAACACTGAAGCTTTCTTT. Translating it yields CASRDSGRNTEAFF.

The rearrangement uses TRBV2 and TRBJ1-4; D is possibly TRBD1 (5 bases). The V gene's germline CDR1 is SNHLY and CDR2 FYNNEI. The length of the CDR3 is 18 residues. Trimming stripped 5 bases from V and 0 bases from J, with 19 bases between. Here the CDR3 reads CASSTTMQRQPTNEKLFF. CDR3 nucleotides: TGTGCCAGCAGTACTACTATGCAGAGACAGCCAACTAATGAAAAACTGTTTTTT.

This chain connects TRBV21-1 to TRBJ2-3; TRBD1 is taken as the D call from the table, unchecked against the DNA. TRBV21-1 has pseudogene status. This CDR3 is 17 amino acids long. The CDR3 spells CASSKAPGQSSTDTQYF. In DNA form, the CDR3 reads TGTGCCAGCAGCAAAGCTCCGGGACAGAGTAGCACAGATACGCAGTATTTT.

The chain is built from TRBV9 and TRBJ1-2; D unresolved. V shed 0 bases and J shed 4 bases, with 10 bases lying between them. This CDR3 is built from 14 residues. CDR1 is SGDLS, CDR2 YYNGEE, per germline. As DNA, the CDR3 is TGTGCCAGCAGCGTAGGCGAAATCGGCTATGGCTACACCTTC. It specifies CASSVGEIGYGYTF.

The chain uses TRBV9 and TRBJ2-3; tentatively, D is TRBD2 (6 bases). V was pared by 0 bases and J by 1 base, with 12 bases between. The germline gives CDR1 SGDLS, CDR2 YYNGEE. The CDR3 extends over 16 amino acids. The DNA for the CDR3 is TGTGCCAGCAGCGTAGGATGGGGCGGGGGCACAGATACGCAGTATTTT. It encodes CASSVGWGGGTDTQYF.

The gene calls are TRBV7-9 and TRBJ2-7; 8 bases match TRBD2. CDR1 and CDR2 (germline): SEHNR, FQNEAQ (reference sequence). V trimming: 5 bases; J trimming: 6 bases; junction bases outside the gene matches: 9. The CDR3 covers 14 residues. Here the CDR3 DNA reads TGTGCCAGCAGCCCCCCCGGGGGGGGTGGCGAGCAGTACTTC. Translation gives CASSPPGGGGEQYF.

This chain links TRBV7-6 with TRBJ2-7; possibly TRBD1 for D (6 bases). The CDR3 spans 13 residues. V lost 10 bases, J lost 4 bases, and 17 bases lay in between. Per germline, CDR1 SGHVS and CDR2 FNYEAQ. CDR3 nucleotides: TGTGCCACTAGCATGCGCAGGGGATACGAGCAGTACTTC. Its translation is CATSMRRGYEQYF.

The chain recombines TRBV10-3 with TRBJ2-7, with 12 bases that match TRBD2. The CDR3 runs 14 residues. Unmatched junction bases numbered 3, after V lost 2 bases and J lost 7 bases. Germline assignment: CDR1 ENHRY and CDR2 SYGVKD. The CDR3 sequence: CAISEKTSGGEQYF. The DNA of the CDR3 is TGTGCCATCAGTGAGAAGACTAGCGGGGGTGAGCAGTACTTC.

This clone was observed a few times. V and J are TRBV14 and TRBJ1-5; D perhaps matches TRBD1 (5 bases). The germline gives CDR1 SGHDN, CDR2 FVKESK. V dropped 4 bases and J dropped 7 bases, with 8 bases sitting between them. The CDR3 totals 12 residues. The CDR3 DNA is TGTGCCAGCAGCCGGACAAACCAGCCCCAGCATTTT. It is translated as CASSRTNQPQHF.

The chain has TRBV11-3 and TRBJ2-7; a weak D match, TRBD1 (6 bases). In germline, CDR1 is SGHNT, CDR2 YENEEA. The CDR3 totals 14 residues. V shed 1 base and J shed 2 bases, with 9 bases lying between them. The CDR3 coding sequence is TGTGCCAGCAGCTTAGGCAGGGGAACCTACGAGCAGTACTTC. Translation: CASSLGRGTYEQYF. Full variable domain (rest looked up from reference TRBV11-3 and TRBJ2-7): EAGVVQSPRYKIIEKKQPVAFWCNPISGHNTLYWYLQNLGQGPELLIRYENEEAVDDSQLPKDRFSAERLKGVDSTLKIQPAELGDSAVYLCASSLGRGTYEQYFGPGTRLTVT.

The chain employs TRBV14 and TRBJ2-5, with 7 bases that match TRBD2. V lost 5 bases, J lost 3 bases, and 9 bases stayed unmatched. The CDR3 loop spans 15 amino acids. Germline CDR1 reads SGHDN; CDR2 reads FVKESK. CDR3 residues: CASSALGRGKETQYF. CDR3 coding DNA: TGTGCCAGCAGCGCCCTGGGGCGGGGGAAAGAGACCCAGTACTTC.

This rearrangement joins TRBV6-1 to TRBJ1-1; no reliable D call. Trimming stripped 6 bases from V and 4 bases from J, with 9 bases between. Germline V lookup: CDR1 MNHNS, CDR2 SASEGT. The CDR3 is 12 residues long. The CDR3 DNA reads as TGTGCCAGCAGGGCTGGGAGCACTGAAGCTTTCTTT. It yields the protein CASRAGSTEAFF.

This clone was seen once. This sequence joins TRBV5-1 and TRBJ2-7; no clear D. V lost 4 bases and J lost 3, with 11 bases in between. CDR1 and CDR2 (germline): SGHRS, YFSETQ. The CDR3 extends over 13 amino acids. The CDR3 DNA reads TGCGCCAGCAGCAGGACCCCCTACTACGAGCAGTACTTC. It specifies CASSRTPYYEQYF.

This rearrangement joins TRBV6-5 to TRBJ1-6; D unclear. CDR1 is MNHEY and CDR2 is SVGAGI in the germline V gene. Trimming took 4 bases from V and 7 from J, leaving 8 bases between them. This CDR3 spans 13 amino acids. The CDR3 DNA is TGTGCCAGCAGTTCTCCGGGGAATTCACCCCTCCACTTT. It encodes CASSSPGNSPLHF.

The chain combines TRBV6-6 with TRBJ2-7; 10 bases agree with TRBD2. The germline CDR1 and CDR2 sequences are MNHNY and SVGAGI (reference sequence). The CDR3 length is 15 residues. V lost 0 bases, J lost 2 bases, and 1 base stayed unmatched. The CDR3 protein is CASSYSSGGAYEQYF. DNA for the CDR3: TGTGCCAGCAGTTACTCCAGCGGGGGGGCCTACGAGCAGTACTTC.

As DNA, the CDR3 is TGTGCCAGCAGCACATCGGGACAGGTCTACGAGCAGTACTTC. Translated, it gives CASSTSGQVYEQYF. The chain couples TRBV11-2 to TRBJ2-7; TRBD1 matches at 8 bases. After removal of 5 bases from V and 3 bases from J, the junction contained 6 bases not matched to a gene. The germline V gene has CDR1 SGHAT and CDR2 FQNNGV. CDR3 length: 14 amino acids.

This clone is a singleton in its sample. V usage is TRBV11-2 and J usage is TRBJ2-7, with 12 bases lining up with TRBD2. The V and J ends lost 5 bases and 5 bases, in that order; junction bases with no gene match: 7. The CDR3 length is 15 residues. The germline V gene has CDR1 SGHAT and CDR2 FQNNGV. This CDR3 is CASSLTSGSNNEQYF. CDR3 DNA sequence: TGTGCCAGCAGCCTGACTAGCGGGAGTAACAACGAGCAGTACTTC.

CDR3: CASSRLTPGVRNTEAFF. The CDR3 nucleotides read TGTGCCAGCAGCCGCCTCACCCCAGGGGTGAGGAACACTGAAGCTTTCTTT. V is TRBV7-9 and J is TRBJ1-1; possibly TRBD1 for D (6 bases). Germline values: CDR1 SEHNR, CDR2 FQNEAQ (reference sequence). V shed 5 bases and J shed 1 base, with 20 bases lying between them. The CDR3 totals 17 residues.

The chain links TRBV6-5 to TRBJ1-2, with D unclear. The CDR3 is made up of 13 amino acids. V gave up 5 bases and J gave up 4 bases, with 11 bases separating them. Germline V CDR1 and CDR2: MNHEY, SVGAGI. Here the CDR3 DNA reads TGTGCCAGCAGTCGCTCGGGGTCCTATGGCTACACCTTC. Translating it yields CASSRSGSYGYTF.

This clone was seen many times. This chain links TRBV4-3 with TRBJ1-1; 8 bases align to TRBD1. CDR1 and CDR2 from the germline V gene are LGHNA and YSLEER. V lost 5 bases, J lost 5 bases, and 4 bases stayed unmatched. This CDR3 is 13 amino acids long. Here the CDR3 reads CASSSRQGTEAFF. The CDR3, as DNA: TGCGCCAGCAGCTCCCGACAGGGGACTGAAGCTTTCTTT.

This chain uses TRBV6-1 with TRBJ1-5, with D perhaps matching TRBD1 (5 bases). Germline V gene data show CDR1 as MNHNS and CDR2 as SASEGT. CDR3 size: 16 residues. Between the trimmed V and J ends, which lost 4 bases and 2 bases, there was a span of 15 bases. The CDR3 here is CASSVGRESRNQPQHF. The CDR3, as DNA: TGTGCCAGCAGTGTGGGACGGGAGAGTCGCAATCAGCCCCAGCATTTT.

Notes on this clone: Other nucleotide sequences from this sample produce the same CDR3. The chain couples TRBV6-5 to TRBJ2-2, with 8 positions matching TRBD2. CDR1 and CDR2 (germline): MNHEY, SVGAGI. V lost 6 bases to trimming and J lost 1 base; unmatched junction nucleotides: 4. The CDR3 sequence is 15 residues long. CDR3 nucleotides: TGTGCCAGCAGCCGCGGGGGGAAGAACACCGGGGAGCTGTTTTTT. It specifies CASSRGGKNTGELFF.

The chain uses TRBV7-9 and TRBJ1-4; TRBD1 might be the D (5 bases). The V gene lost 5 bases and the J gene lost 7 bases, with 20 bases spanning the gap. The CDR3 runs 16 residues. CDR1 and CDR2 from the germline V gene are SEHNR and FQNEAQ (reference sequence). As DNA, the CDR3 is TGTGCCAGCAGCCGGCCTATCTCCGTCGGGGGTGAAAAACTGTTTTTT. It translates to CASSRPISVGGEKLFF.

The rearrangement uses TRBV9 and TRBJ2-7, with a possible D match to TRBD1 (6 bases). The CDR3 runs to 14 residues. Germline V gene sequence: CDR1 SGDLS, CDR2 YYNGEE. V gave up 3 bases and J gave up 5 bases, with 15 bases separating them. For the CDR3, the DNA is TGTGCCAGCAGCGCCGACGCCAGGACAGACGAGCAGTACTTC. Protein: CASSADARTDEQYF. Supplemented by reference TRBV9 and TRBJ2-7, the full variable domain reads DSGVTQTPKHLITATGQRVTLRCSPRSGDLSVYWYQQSLDQGLQFLIQYYNGEERAKGNILERFSAQQFPDLHSELNLSSLELGDSALYFCASSADARTDEQYFGPGTRLTVT.

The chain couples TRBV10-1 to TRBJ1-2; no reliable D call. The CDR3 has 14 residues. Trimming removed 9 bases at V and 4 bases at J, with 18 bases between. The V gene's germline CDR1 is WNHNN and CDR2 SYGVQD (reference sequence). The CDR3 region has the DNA TGCGCCAGTCCTACCAACCAGCTACCCTATGGCTACACCTTC. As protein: CASPTNQLPYGYTF.

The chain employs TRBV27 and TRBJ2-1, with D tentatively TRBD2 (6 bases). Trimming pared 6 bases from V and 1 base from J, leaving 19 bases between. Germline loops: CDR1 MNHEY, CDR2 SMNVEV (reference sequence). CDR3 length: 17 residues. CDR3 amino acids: CASSSEGGVRSYNEQFF. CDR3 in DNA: TGTGCCAGCAGCTCGGAGGGTGGGGTTCGGTCCTACAATGAGCAGTTCTTC.

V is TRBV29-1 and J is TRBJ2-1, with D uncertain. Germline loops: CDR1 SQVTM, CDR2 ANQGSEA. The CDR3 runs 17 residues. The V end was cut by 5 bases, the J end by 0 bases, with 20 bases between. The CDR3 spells CSVQASALFGSYNEQFF. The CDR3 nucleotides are TGCAGCGTTCAGGCCAGCGCCCTTTTTGGCTCCTACAATGAGCAGTTCTTC.

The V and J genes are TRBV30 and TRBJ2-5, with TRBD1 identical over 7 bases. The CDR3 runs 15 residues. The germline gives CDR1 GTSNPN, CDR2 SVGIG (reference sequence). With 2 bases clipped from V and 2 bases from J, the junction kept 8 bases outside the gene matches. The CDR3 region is CAWSRQGKWQETQYF. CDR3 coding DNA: TGTGCCTGGAGTCGACAGGGAAAATGGCAAGAGACCCAGTACTTC. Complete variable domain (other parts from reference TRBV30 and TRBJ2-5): SQTIHQWPATLVQPVGSPLSLECTVEGTSNPNLYWYRQAAGRGLQLLFYSVGIGQISSEVPQNLSASRPQDRQFILSSKKLLLSDSGFYLCAWSRQGKWQETQYFGPGTRLLVL.